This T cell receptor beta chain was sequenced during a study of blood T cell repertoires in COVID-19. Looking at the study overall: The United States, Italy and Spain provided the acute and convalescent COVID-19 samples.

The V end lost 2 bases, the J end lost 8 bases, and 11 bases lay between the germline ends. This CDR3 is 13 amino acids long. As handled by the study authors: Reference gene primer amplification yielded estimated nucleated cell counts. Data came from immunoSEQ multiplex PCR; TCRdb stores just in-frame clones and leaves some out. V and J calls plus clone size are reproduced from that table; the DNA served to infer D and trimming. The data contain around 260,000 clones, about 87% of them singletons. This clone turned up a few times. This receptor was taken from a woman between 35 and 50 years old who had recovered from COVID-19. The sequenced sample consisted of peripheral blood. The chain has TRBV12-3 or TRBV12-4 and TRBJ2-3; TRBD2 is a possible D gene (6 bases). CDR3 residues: CASSLRDSVTQYF. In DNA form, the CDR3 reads TGTGCCAGCAGTTTAAGGGACTCCGTTACGCAGTATTTT.